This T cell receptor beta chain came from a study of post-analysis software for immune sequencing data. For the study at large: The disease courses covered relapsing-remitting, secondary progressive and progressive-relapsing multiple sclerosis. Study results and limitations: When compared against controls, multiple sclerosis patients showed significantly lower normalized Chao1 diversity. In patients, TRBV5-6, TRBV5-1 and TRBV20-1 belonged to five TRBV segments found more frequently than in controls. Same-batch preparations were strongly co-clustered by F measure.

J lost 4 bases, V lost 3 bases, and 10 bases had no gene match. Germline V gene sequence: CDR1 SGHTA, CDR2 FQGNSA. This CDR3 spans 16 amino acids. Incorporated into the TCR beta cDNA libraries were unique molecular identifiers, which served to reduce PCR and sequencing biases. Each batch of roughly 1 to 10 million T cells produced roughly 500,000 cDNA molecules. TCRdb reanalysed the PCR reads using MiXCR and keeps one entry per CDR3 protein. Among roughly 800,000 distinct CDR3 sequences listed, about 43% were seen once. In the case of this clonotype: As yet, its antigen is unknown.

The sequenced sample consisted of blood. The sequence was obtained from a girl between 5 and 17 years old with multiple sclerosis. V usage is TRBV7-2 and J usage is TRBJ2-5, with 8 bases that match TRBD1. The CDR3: CASSLTGEEVGETQYF. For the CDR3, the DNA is TGTGCCAGCAGCTTGACAGGGGAAGAGGTAGGAGAGACCCAGTACTTC.